This T cell receptor beta chain was recovered during a study of blood T cell repertoires in COVID-19. Study information: PBMCs, B-cell-depleted T cells, or T cells provided the cDNA or gDNA that made up the material.

Researchers sorted participants into cohorts using their self-reported clinical history. For recovered donors of Cohort 3, there were two negative PCRs, clearance, or symptom resolution. In the original analysis: Estimates of nucleated cell counts were drawn from the amplification of reference gene primers. The assay was immunoSEQ multiplex PCR, and TCRdb's table has in-frame clones only and misses some. That table gives V, J and clone size, and the DNA gave D and trimming. Of 200,000 or so clones listed, roughly 90% were seen once; the top ten hold 6.5% to 9.5%. This CDR3 has 17 amino acids. CDR1 and CDR2 (germline): LGHNA, YNFKEQ. V lost 0 bases, J lost 7 bases, and 18 bases lay in between.

Sample: PBMCs or T cells enriched from blood (not recorded which). The rearrangement uses TRBV4-2 and TRBJ1-4, with D unresolved. This receptor was obtained from a woman aged 18 to 35 who had recovered from COVID-19. The CDR3 region has the DNA TGTGCCAGCAGCCAAGACGGTAGTTCTGAGGAAGTTGAAAAACTGTTTTTT. Translation gives CASSQDGSSEEVEKLFF.